The next 26 T cell receptor beta chains were all read from a single sample in a study of blood T cell repertoires in COVID-19. TCRdb keeps only in-frame clones here, not all; method: immunoSEQ multiplex PCR. The data contain tens of thousands of clones, roughly four fifths of them seen just once; the ten biggest clones take up under 4.5%. Sequencing was performed on peripheral blood. The receptors originated from a woman aged 60-70 years with acute or convalescent COVID-19.

The V and J genes are TRBV5-1 and TRBJ2-2; 9 nucleotides match TRBD2. V lost 5 bases to trimming and J lost 7 bases; unmatched junction nucleotides: 6. The CDR3 loop spans 14 amino acids. The germline V gene encodes CDR1 SGHRS and CDR2 YFSETQ. The CDR3 loop reads CASSKIAGDGELFF. DNA of the CDR3: TGCGCCAGCAGTAAAATAGCGGGAGACGGGGAGCTGTTTTTT.

The CDR3, as DNA: TGCGCCAGCAGCTCTGGCAGGGGGACAGATACGCAGTATTTT. Translation: CASSSGRGTDTQYF. The chain links TRBV5-1 to TRBJ2-3; 7 positions agree with TRBD1. The germline CDR1 and CDR2 sequences are SGHRS and YFSETQ. The CDR3 totals 14 residues. V trimming: 3 bases; J trimming: 3 bases; junction bases outside the gene matches: 4.

This chain joins TRBV14 and TRBJ1-6; D remains unclear. This CDR3 has 15 amino acids. Trimming removed 0 bases at V and 9 bases at J, with 12 bases between. CDR1 is SGHDN and CDR2 is FVKESK in the germline V gene. The CDR3: CASSQEASRASPLHF. For the CDR3, the DNA is TGTGCCAGCAGCCAAGAAGCTTCGAGGGCTTCACCCCTCCACTTT.

The table lists this clone with a count of one. The gene calls are TRBV29-1 and TRBJ2-7; 7 nucleotides match TRBD2. V lost 7 bases to trimming and J lost 4 bases; unmatched junction nucleotides: 10. The CDR3 has 13 amino acids. Germline V gene sequence: CDR1 SQVTM, CDR2 ANQGSEA. Written as DNA, the CDR3 is TGCAGCGCGAAAGCGGGAAGCCAATACGAGCAGTACTTC. Encoded protein: CSAKAGSQYEQYF.

Remarks on this clone: This CDR3 is also generated by other DNA sequences in the sample. V gene TRBV24-1 combines with J gene TRBJ1-5; no clear D gene. The ends were cut back, 3 bases at V and 3 bases at J, with 17 bases in the middle. The CDR3 has 17 amino acids. Germline CDR1 is KGHDR and CDR2 is SFDVKD. The CDR3 loop is CATSDPEGRENNQPQHF. The CDR3, as DNA: TGTGCCACCAGTGATCCGGAGGGTCGAGAAAACAATCAGCCCCAGCATTTT.

V gene TRBV14 combines with J gene TRBJ1-2; TRBD1 matches 8 bases. This CDR3 is built from 17 residues. The germline CDR1 and CDR2 sequences are SGHDN and FVKESK. With V trimmed by 0 bases and J by 3 bases, 9 bases remained unmatched. CDR3 in DNA: TGTGCCAGCAGCCAAGACACCCGACAGGGGTTGTACTATGGCTACACCTTC. It codes for CASSQDTRQGLYYGYTF.

This rearrangement joins TRBV2 to TRBJ2-7; D might be TRBD2 (5 bases). There are 12 residues in the CDR3. With 6 bases removed from V and 7 bases from J, the gap between germline ends came to 13 bases. Germline assignment: CDR1 SNHLY and CDR2 FYNNEI. The CDR3 spells CASSQGLGEQYF. For the CDR3, the DNA is TGTGCCAGCAGCCAAGGACTGGGTGAGCAGTACTTC.

The chain is built from TRBV11-2 and TRBJ1-2, with 7 bases matching TRBD1. J gave up 2 bases and V 4 bases, and 7 bases lay outside the gene matches. Per the germline V gene, CDR1 is SGHAT and CDR2 is FQNNGV. The CDR3 is 15 amino acids. CDR3 in amino acids: CASSSWDSGNYGYTF. In DNA, the CDR3 is TGTGCCAGCAGCTCCTGGGACAGCGGAAACTATGGCTACACCTTC. Full variable domain (missing parts from reference TRBV11-2 and TRBJ1-2): EAGVAQSPRYKIIEKRQSVAFWCNPISGHATLYWYQQILGQGPKLLIQFQNNGVVDDSQLPKDRFSAERLKGVDSTLKIQPAKLEDSAVYLCASSSWDSGNYGYTFGSGTRLTVV.

At least ten counts were recorded for this clone. The gene calls are TRBV30 and TRBJ1-2; D is undetermined. Germline values: CDR1 GTSNPN, CDR2 SVGIG (reference sequence). Trimming took off 3 bases at V and 2 bases at J, with 13 bases between the two ends. The CDR3 is made up of 14 amino acids. As DNA, the CDR3 is TGTGCCTGGAGCGGCAGTAGACTCAACTATGGCTACACCTTC. Encoded protein: CAWSGSRLNYGYTF. Full variable domain (rest looked up from reference TRBV30 and TRBJ1-2): SQTIHQWPATLVQPVGSPLSLECTVEGTSNPNLYWYRQAAGRGLQLLFYSVGIGQISSEVPQNLSASRPQDRQFILSSKKLLLSDSGFYLCAWSGSRLNYGYTFGSGTRLTVV.

This chain joins TRBV5-1 and TRBJ1-2; TRBD1 agrees at 7 bases. This CDR3 has 15 amino acids. V was clipped by 2 bases and J by 4 bases; unmatched bases: 8. CDR1 SGHRS and CDR2 YFSETQ come from the germline V gene. This chain's CDR3 is CASSFQGGSGYGYTF. CDR3 coding DNA: TGCGCCAGCAGCTTCCAGGGGGGCTCTGGCTATGGCTACACCTTC.

The chain combines TRBV3-1 (or the pseudogene TRBV3-2) with TRBJ2-1, with 8 nucleotides matching TRBD2. The CDR3 runs 17 residues. Germline V CDR1 and CDR2: LGHDT, YNNKEL (reference sequence). V lost 2 bases to trimming and J lost 7 bases; unmatched junction nucleotides: 13. CDR3 in DNA: TGTGCCAGCAGCCAATTCAAAAGCGGGGGAATTGGAAATGAGCAGTTCTTC. It specifies CASSQFKSGGIGNEQFF.

The rearrangement links TRBV10-2 to TRBJ2-3, with D hard to call. Per germline, CDR1 WSHSY and CDR2 SAAADI. The V gene lost 6 bases and the J gene lost 6 bases, with 7 bases spanning the gap. The CDR3 has 11 residues. This CDR3 reads CASRARDTQYF. The CDR3 DNA reads as TGCGCCAGCAGGGCGAGGGATACGCAGTATTTT.

V gene TRBV21-1 combines with J gene TRBJ2-2; TRBD2, the D gene given by the table, was not confirmed from the DNA. TRBV21-1 is assigned pseudogene status. The CDR3 runs 17 residues. CDR3 DNA sequence: TGTGCCAGCAGCAAATTCTTGGGGGGGTTAAACACCGGGGAGCTGTTTTTT. Amino acid sequence: CASSKFLGGLNTGELFF.

This chain joins TRBV24-1 and TRBJ1-5; no definite D call. Germline CDR1 reads KGHDR; CDR2 reads SFDVKD. The V gene lost 4 bases and the J gene lost 9 bases, with 12 bases spanning the gap. The CDR3 contains 13 residues. The CDR3 sequence: CATSEAGGRPQHF. The CDR3 nucleotides are TGTGCCACCAGTGAAGCCGGAGGAAGGCCCCAGCATTTT.

This clone appeared a single time. This chain connects TRBV9 to TRBJ2-3; 9 positions match TRBD1. The length of the CDR3 is 16 residues. CDR1 is SGDLS, CDR2 YYNGEE, per germline. The V segment lost 0 bases and the J segment 0 bases; nucleotides outside the gene matches: 2. The CDR3 DNA is TGTGCCAGCAGCGTAGTGGGACAGGGAAGCACAGATACGCAGTATTTT. Amino acid sequence: CASSVVGQGSTDTQYF. The full variable domain, completed using reference TRBV9 and TRBJ2-3, is DSGVTQTPKHLITATGQRVTLRCSPRSGDLSVYWYQQSLDQGLQFLIQYYNGEERAKGNILERFSAQQFPDLHSELNLSSLELGDSALYFCASSVVGQGSTDTQYFGPGTRLTVL.

This clone has more than one count but fewer than ten. The rearrangement joins TRBV6-5 to TRBJ1-6; 8 bases fit TRBD1. Germline V CDR1 and CDR2: MNHEY, SVGAGI. The V segment lost 2 bases and the J segment 8 bases; nucleotides outside the gene matches: 2. The CDR3 contains 14 residues. The CDR3 here is CASSYQGAYSPLHF. The CDR3 DNA is TGTGCCAGCAGTTACCAGGGGGCATATTCACCCCTCCACTTT.

In this sample, this clone turned up once. The chain is built from TRBV9 and TRBJ1-5; D remains ambiguous. V was cut by 0 bases and J by 4 bases, with 11 bases left in between. There are 15 residues in the CDR3. The germline CDR1 and CDR2 sequences are SGDLS and YYNGEE. This CDR3 is CASSVAGGGNQPQHF. The DNA of the CDR3 is TGTGCCAGCAGCGTAGCAGGAGGTGGTAATCAGCCCCAGCATTTT. Combining the CDR3 with reference TRBV9 and TRBJ1-5 gives the whole variable domain DSGVTQTPKHLITATGQRVTLRCSPRSGDLSVYWYQQSLDQGLQFLIQYYNGEERAKGNILERFSAQQFPDLHSELNLSSLELGDSALYFCASSVAGGGNQPQHFGDGTRLSIL.

The chain carries TRBV27 and TRBJ1-5; 9 bases are shared with TRBD1. Trimming removed 6 bases from V and 3 bases from J; junction bases left unmatched: 3. Germline CDR1 and CDR2: MNHEY and SMNVEV (reference sequence). The CDR3 is 14 residues long. CDR3 protein: CASRRDRDNQPQHF. In DNA form, the CDR3 reads TGTGCCAGCAGAAGGGACAGGGACAATCAGCCCCAGCATTTT.

The chain uses TRBV25-1 and TRBJ1-1; 7 bases are shared with TRBD1. Per germline, CDR1 MGHDK and CDR2 SYGVNS. Trimming removed 4 bases from V and 7 bases from J; junction bases left unmatched: 15. The CDR3 spans 16 residues. The CDR3 DNA is TGTGCCAGCAGTGGGGCCCAGGGGGGAACTAGGGGTGAAGCTTTCTTT. Translation: CASSGAQGGTRGEAFF.

The genes are TRBV28 and TRBJ2-7; D is unresolved. V dropped 4 bases and J dropped 2 bases, with 6 bases sitting between them. Germline lookup yields CDR1 MDHEN and CDR2 SYDVKM. The CDR3 sequence is 12 residues long. The CDR3 nucleotides read TGTGCCAGCAGTTCGCAGGCCTACGAGCAGTACTTC. Residues: CASSSQAYEQYF.

The rearrangement uses TRBV19 and TRBJ2-5, with 8 nucleotides matching TRBD1. The J segment lost 4 bases and the V segment lost 6 bases, leaving 4 bases of the junction unmatched. Germline V gene sequence: CDR1 LNHDA, CDR2 SQIVND (reference sequence). The CDR3 extends over 13 amino acids. CDR3 nucleotide sequence: TGTGCCAGTAGCTCGACAGGGGCAGAGACCCAGTACTTC. Protein sequence: CASSSTGAETQYF.

V gene TRBV30 combines with J gene TRBJ2-5; D might be TRBD2 (6 bases). Trimming shortened V by 2 bases and J by 7 bases, and 17 bases separated the two germline ends. This CDR3 comprises 14 residues. Germline CDR1 reads GTSNPN; CDR2 reads SVGIG (reference sequence). The CDR3: CAWSSAGRRGTQYF. The CDR3 DNA reads as TGTGCCTGGAGTTCGGCAGGGAGGCGAGGGACCCAGTACTTC.

This clone was detected only once. This rearrangement joins TRBV18 to TRBJ1-2; TRBD1 matches at 10 bases. This CDR3 has 15 residues. Germline-derived CDR1 and CDR2 are KGHSH and LQKENI. With V trimmed by 5 bases and J by 7 bases, 10 bases remained unmatched. CDR3 loop: CASSTGTGALRGYTF. The CDR3 bases are TGTGCCAGCTCAACCGGGACAGGGGCCCTTCGTGGCTACACCTTC.

This chain connects TRBV29-1 to TRBJ1-2, with 9 positions matching TRBD1. Germline V gene sequence: CDR1 SQVTM, CDR2 ANQGSEA. J lost 5 bases, V lost 7 bases, and 8 bases had no gene match. The CDR3 has 13 amino acids. The DNA of the CDR3 is TGCAGCGCGGACAGGGGATTTCGGTATGGCTACACCTTC. Protein: CSADRGFRYGYTF.

The count of this clone is one. The chain employs TRBV5-4 and TRBJ2-7; D uncertain. The CDR3 totals 16 residues. Trimming removed 0 bases from V and 0 bases from J, with 13 bases in between. The germline gives CDR1 SGHNT, CDR2 YYREEE (reference sequence). DNA of the CDR3: TGTGCCAGCAGCTTGGCGGCAGGTATGGACTCCTACGAGCAGTACTTC. The encoded protein is CASSLAAGMDSYEQYF.

The V and J genes are TRBV29-1 and TRBJ1-2; a weak D match, TRBD1 (6 bases). Germline CDR1 and CDR2: SQVTM and ANQGSEA. Trimming stripped 6 bases from V and 7 bases from J, with 18 bases between. The CDR3 has 13 amino acids. The CDR3 sequence: CSVDTGSVGGYTF. The CDR3 DNA is TGCAGCGTCGATACAGGGTCGGTTGGTGGCTACACCTTC.